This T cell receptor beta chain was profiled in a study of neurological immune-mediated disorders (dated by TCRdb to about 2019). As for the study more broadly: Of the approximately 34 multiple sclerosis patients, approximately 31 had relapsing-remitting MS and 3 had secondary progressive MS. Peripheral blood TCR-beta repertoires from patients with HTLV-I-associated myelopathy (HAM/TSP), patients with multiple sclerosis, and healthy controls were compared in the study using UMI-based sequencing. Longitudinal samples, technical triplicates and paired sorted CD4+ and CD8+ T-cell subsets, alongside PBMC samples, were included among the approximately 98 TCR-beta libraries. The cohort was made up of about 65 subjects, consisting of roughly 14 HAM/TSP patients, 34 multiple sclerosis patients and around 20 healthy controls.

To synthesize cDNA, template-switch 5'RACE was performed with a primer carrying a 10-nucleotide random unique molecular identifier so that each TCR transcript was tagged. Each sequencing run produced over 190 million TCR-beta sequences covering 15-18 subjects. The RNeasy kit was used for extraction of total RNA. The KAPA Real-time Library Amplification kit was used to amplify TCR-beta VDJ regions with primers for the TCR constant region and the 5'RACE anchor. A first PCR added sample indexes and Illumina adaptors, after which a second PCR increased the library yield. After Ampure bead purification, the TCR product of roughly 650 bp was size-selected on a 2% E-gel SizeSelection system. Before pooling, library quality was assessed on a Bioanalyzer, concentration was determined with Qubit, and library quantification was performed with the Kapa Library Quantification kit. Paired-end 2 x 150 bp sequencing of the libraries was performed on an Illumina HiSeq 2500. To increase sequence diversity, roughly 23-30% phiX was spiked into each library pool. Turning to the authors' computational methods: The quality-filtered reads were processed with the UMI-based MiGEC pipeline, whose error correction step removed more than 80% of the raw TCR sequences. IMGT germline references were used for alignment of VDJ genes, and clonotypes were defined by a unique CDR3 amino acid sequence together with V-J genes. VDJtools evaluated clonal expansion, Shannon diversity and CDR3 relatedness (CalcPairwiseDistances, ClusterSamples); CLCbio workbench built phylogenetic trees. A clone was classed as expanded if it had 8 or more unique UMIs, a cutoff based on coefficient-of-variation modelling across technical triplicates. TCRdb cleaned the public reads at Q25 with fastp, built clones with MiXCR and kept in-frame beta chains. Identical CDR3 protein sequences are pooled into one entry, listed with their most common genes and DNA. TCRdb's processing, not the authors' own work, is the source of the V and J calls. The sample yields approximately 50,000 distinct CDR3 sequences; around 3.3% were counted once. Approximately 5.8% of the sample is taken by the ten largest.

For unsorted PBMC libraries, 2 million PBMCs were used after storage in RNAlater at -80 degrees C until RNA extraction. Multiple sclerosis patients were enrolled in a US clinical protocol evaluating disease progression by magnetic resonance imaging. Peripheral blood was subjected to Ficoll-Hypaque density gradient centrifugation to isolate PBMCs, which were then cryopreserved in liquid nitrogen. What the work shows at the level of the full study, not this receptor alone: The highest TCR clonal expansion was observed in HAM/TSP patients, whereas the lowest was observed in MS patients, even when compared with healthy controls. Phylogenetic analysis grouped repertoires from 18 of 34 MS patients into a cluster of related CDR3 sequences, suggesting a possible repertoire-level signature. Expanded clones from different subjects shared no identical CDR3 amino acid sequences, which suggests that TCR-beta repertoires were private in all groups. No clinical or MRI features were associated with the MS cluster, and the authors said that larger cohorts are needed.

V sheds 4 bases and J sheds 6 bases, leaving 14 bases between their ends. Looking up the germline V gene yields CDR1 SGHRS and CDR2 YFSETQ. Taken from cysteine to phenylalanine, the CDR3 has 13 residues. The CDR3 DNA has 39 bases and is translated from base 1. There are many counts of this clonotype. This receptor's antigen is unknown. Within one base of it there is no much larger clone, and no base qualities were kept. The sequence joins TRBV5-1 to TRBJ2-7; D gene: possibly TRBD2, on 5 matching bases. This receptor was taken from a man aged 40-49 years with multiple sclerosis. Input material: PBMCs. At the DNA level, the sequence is TGCGCCAGCAGCCCTGGACTCCCCACCGAGCAGTACTTC. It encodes CASSPGLPTEQYF.